This T cell receptor beta chain was identified in a study of T cell repertoires in cytomegalovirus infection. In the study overall: Matching HLA type, along with CMV infection, was indicated by public TCR beta signatures. Study results and caveats: The cumulative frequency of public TCR beta families identified carriers of CMV plus the relevant HLA. Dominant in the ex vivo response were TCR beta clonotypes restricted by HLA-C and specific for CMV.

In this sample, this clonotype turned up once. Its antigen is undetermined. TCRdb passed the reads through MiXCR, listing each CDR3 protein once. The data contain fewer than 550,000 distinct CDR3 sequences, 26% of them singletons. Per the germline V gene, CDR1 is SGHVS and CDR2 is FQNEAQ. This CDR3 is built from 15 residues. J was trimmed by 4 bases and V by 4 bases; bases with no gene match: 5. This chain connects TRBV7-8 to TRBJ2-2, with 8 positions matching TRBD2. The sequencing input was PBMCs. This receptor was identified in a human donor in good health (CMV status not recorded). Some clones in this sample may be carry-over from other donors' samples. DNA for the CDR3: TGTGCCAGCAGCTCCCGGGAGGGACCCACCGGGGAGCTGTTTTTT. The encoded protein is CASSSREGPTGELFF.